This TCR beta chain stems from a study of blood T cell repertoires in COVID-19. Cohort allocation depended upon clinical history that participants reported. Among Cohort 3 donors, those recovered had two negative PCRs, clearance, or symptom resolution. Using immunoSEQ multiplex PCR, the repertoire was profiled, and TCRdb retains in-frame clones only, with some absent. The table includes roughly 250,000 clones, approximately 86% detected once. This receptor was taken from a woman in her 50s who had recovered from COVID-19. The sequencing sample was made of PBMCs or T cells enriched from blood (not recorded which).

The CDR3 protein is CASSQPPWDRVMVRNQPQHF. The CDR3 DNA is TGCGCCAGCAGTCAACCTCCATGGGACAGGGTTATGGTTCGCAATCAGCCCCAGCATTTT. The genes are TRBV23-1 and TRBJ1-5, with TRBD1 matching 9 bases. TRBV23-1 is placed among ORFs of uncertain function. There are 20 residues in the CDR3. V lost 2 bases, J lost 2 bases, and 16 bases stayed unmatched.